One sample yielded the 21 T cell receptor beta chains listed below, sequenced in a study of identical twins. TCRdb independently ran MiXCR on the 5' RACE reads; one entry per CDR3 protein. The sample has 450,000 or so distinct CDR3 sequences, roughly a quarter seen once. In addition, the sample was reused for a study of T cells expressing NK-cell markers.

Sequenced material: CD4+ T cells sorted from blood. The origin of the receptors is a woman under 30 in good health.

The chain links TRBV5-1 to TRBJ1-1; TRBD1 matches 9 bases. In germline, CDR1 is SGHRS, CDR2 YFSETQ. The CDR3 consists of 15 residues. Trimming at V came to 4 bases and at J to 0 bases, leaving 4 bases not matched to a gene. The CDR3 DNA is TGCGCCAGCAGCGACAACAGGGGGCTGAACACTGAAGCTTTCTTT. It specifies CASSDNRGLNTEAFF.

This clonotype occurred a few times. The chain is built from TRBV6-5 and TRBJ2-7; no definite D call. CDR3 length: 12 amino acids. V gave up 7 bases and J gave up 7 bases, with 14 bases separating them. Germline V gene sequence: CDR1 MNHEY, CDR2 SVGAGI. This CDR3 reads CASNTRGREQYF. DNA for the CDR3: TGTGCCAGCAATACACGAGGCCGTGAGCAGTACTTC.

This CDR3 is CASSLNPSVNEQFF. Written as DNA, the CDR3 is TGTGCCAGCAGCTTAAATCCTAGCGTCAATGAGCAGTTCTTC. The rearrangement joins TRBV7-2 to TRBJ2-1; perhaps TRBD2 as D (6 bases). Germline values: CDR1 SGHTA, CDR2 FQGNSA. Between the trimmed V and J ends, which lost 2 bases and 6 bases, there was a span of 11 bases. This CDR3 is built from 14 residues.

The chain joins TRBV20-1 to TRBJ2-7, with TRBD1 as a possible D gene (6 bases). The CDR3 runs 15 residues. The germline V and J ends were trimmed by 1 base and 3 bases, with 16 bases remaining between them. Germline values: CDR1 DFQATT, CDR2 SNEGSKA (reference sequence). CDR3 sequence (DNA): TGCAGTGCTAGAGTCAACACGGGACAAGACTACGAGCAGTACTTC. Translated, it gives CSARVNTGQDYEQYF.

This chain uses TRBV5-6 with TRBJ2-1; perhaps TRBD1 as D (5 bases). The CDR3 has 14 residues. Germline V lookup: CDR1 SGHDT, CDR2 YYEEEE. The V and J ends lost 6 bases and 3 bases respectively, with 13 bases between them. The CDR3 sequence: CASTVLQGYNEQFF. In DNA form, the CDR3 reads TGTGCCAGCACCGTCCTCCAGGGCTACAATGAGCAGTTCTTC.

The V gene is TRBV6-5, the J gene TRBJ2-1, with a tentative D call TRBD1 (5 bases). The germline V gene has CDR1 MNHEY and CDR2 SVGAGI. V lost 0 bases to trimming and J lost 10 bases, with 10 bases between them. This CDR3 region has 13 residues. CDR3 sequence reads: CASSYSSRAEQFF. In DNA, the CDR3 is TGTGCCAGCAGTTACTCGAGCAGGGCCGAGCAGTTCTTC.

This chain joins TRBV6-6 and TRBJ2-7; no clear D gene. CDR1 is MNHNY and CDR2 is SVGAGI in the germline V gene (reference sequence). Deletions cut 11 bases from V and 4 bases from J, with 6 bases between. The CDR3 is 9 residues long. CDR3 nucleotide sequence: TGTGCCGGTAGATACGAGCAGTACTTC. This translates into CAGRYEQYF.

This clonotype was observed a handful of times. This rearrangement joins TRBV30 to TRBJ2-7; no firm D call. Trimming pared 0 bases from V and 3 bases from J, leaving 6 bases between. Germline V gives CDR1 GTSNPN, CDR2 SVGIG (reference sequence). This CDR3 is built from 12 residues. In DNA, the CDR3 is TGTGCCTGGAGTGTAAACTACTACGAGCAGTACTTC. Encoded protein: CAWSVNYYEQYF.

V and J are TRBV3-1 and TRBJ2-2; perhaps TRBD2 as D (5 bases). V lost 1 base to trimming and J lost 2 bases, with 14 bases between them. The CDR3 length is 17 residues. Germline-derived CDR1 and CDR2 are LGHDT and YNNKEL (reference sequence). CDR3 region: CASSQGDYGGNTGELFF. The CDR3 nucleotides are TGTGCCAGCAGCCAAGGAGATTACGGAGGAAACACCGGGGAGCTGTTTTTT.

The chain recombines TRBV7-9 with TRBJ2-1; 8 positions match TRBD2. CDR3 length: 16 amino acids. The V gene end was trimmed by 11 bases and the J gene end by 2 bases; junction bases not matched to a gene: 14. Germline loops: CDR1 SEHNR, CDR2 FQNEAQ (reference sequence). Here the CDR3 DNA reads TGTGCCCTCCTTGGGGCAAAAGCGGGAGCCTACAATGAGCAGTTCTTC. It codes for CALLGAKAGAYNEQFF.

This CDR3 reads CASSLSHEISYNEQFF. CDR3 DNA sequence: TGTGCCAGCAGCTTATCCCATGAGATTTCCTACAATGAGCAGTTCTTC. V gene TRBV7-2 combines with J gene TRBJ2-1; no reliable D call. V dropped 2 bases and J dropped 1 base, with 12 bases sitting between them. Germline values: CDR1 SGHTA, CDR2 FQGNSA. The CDR3 is made up of 16 amino acids.

On this clonotype: Mismatch with germline at one junction end may stem from a read error. The chain employs TRBV30 and TRBJ1-4, with D unclear. Germline V gives CDR1 GTSNPN, CDR2 SVGIG (reference sequence). This CDR3 region has 12 residues. The CDR3 is CAGYEVDEKQFF. The CDR3 bases are TGTGCCGGCTATGAGGTAGATGAAAAACAGTTTTTT. Variable domain in full (rest from reference TRBV30 and TRBJ1-4): SQTIHQWPATLVQPVGSPLSLECTVEGTSNPNLYWYRQAAGRGLQLLFYSVGIGQISSEVPQNLSASRPQDRQFILSSKKLLLSDSGFYLCAGYEVDEKQFFGSGTQLSVL.

V and J are TRBV12-3 or TRBV12-4 and TRBJ2-4; D gene ambiguous. This CDR3 has 13 amino acids. With 5 bases removed from V and 2 bases from J, the gap between germline ends came to 7 bases. The DNA for the CDR3 is TGTGCCAGCAGTATAAGGTCCAAAAACATTCAGTACTTC. Translating it yields CASSIRSKNIQYF.

This rearrangement joins TRBV10-3 to TRBJ2-7; TRBD2 is a possible D gene (5 bases). With 7 bases removed from V and 6 bases from J, the gap between germline ends came to 16 bases. The CDR3 length is 13 residues. Per germline, CDR1 ENHRY and CDR2 SYGVKD. The CDR3 DNA follows: TGTGCCATCACAGGAACCGGGGAAAGCGAGCAGTACTTC. Translation gives CAITGTGESEQYF.

The V gene is TRBV21-1, the J gene TRBJ2-7; TRBD1 is the table's D call and was not checked against the DNA. TRBV21-1 is flagged as a pseudogene. The CDR3 contains 15 residues. Written as DNA, the CDR3 is TGTGCCAGCAGCAGCTCCGGGACAGTGGTCTACGAGCAGTACTTC. Amino acids: CASSSSGTVVYEQYF.

The chain joins TRBV7-2 to TRBJ2-7; no definite D call. This CDR3 comprises 12 residues. Germline lookup yields CDR1 SGHTA and CDR2 FQGNSA. Trimming shortened V by 5 bases and J by 5 bases, and 10 bases separated the two germline ends. The chain's CDR3 is CASSHTNHEQYF. The CDR3 DNA is TGTGCCAGCAGCCACACGAACCACGAGCAGTACTTC.

This clonotype was found once. V gene TRBV6-2 or TRBV6-3 combines with J gene TRBJ2-2; either TRBD1 or TRBD2 may supply D (6 bases each). CDR3 length equals 15 residues. Trimming stripped 2 bases from V and 5 bases from J, with 12 bases between. CDR1 MNHEY and CDR2 SVGEGT come from the germline V gene. This CDR3 is CASSYGGPGTGELFF. The CDR3 DNA sequence: TGTGCCAGCAGTTACGGGGGGCCGGGTACCGGGGAGCTGTTTTTT.

The rearrangement links TRBV5-1 to TRBJ2-1; D is possibly TRBD2 (5 bases). The length of the CDR3 is 18 residues. V was pared by 0 bases and J by 0 bases, with 16 bases between. Germline V gives CDR1 SGHRS, CDR2 YFSETQ. CDR3 bases: TGCGCCAGCAGCTTGGGGGTTAGCGCTAGGAGCTCCTACAATGAGCAGTTCTTC. Amino acids: CASSLGVSARSSYNEQFF.

In its sample, this clonotype was seen once. V is TRBV6-2 or TRBV6-3 and J is TRBJ1-2; D is unresolved. Germline V gene data show CDR1 as MNHEY and CDR2 as SVGEGT. V shed 0 bases and J shed 1 base, with 12 bases lying between them. This CDR3 region has 16 residues. The CDR3 DNA is TGTGCCAGCAGTTACTCGACTGGCCGAATTAACTATGGCTACACCTTC. This sequence encodes CASSYSTGRINYGYTF.

This clonotype was found a few times. The CDR3 nucleotides read TGTGCCAGCAGCCAGACTAAGGGTGAGCAGTTCTTC. It encodes CASSQTKGEQFF. J is TRBJ2-1 and V is TRBV3-1, with a weak D call TRBD2 (5 bases). This CDR3 comprises 12 residues. Trimming took off 3 bases at V and 9 bases at J, with 9 bases between the two ends. CDR1 is LGHDT, CDR2 YNNKEL, per germline (reference sequence).

This clonotype was seen more than once but under ten times. The chain joins TRBV20-1 to TRBJ2-7; perhaps TRBD1 as D (7 bases). The CDR3 runs to 13 residues. The ends were cut back, 5 bases at V and 1 base at J, with 12 bases in the middle. In germline, CDR1 is DFQATT, CDR2 SNEGSKA (reference sequence). CDR3: CSARRGQSYEQYF. In DNA form, the CDR3 reads TGCAGTGCTCGGAGGGGACAGTCCTACGAGCAGTACTTC.